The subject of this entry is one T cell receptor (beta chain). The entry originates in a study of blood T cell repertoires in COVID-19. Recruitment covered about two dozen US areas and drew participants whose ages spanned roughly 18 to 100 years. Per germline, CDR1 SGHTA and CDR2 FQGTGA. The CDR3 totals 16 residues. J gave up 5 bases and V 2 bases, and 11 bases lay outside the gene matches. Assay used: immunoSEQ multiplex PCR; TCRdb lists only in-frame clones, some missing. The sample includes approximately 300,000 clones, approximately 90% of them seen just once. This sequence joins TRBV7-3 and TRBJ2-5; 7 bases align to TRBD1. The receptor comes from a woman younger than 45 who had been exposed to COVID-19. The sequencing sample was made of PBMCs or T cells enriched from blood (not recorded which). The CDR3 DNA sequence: TGTGCCAGCAGCTTAGGGGACAGCCCCCGACGGGAGACCCAGTACTTC. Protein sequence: CASSLGDSPRRETQYF.